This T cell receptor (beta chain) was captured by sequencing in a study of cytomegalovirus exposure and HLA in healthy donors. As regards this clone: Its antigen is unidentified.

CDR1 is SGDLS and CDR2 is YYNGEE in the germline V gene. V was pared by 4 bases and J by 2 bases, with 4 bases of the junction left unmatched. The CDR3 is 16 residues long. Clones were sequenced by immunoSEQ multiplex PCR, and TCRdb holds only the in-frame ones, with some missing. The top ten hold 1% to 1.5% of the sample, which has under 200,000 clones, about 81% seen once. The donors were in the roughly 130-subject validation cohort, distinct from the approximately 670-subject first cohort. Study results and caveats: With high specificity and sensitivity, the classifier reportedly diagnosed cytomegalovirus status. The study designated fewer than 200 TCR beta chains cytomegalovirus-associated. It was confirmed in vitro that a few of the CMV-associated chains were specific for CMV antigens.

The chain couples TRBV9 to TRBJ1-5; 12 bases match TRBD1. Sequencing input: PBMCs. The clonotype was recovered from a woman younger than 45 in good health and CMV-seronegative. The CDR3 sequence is CASSQGTGGGNQPQHF. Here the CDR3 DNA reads TGTGCCAGCAGCCAAGGGACAGGGGGCGGCAATCAGCCCCAGCATTTT.